This entry lists 26 T cell receptor beta chains sequenced from one sample in a study of post-analysis software for immune sequencing data. Unique molecular identifiers had been added to the TCR beta cDNA libraries. TCRdb recomputed calls from the PCR reads with MiXCR, one row per CDR3 protein. The sample lists more than 450,000 distinct CDR3 sequences; 34% were seen once. These receptors have no known antigen. Whole-study results and caveats: Roughly five TRBV segments were significantly more frequent in patients than in controls. TRBV5-6, TRBV5-1 and TRBV20-1 were among these segments.

The source material was blood. These receptors originate from a girl younger than 18 with multiple sclerosis.

This clonotype was seen a handful of times. This rearrangement joins TRBV9 to TRBJ2-3, with D uncertain. V was pared by 0 bases and J by 3 bases, with 14 bases between. CDR3 size: 16 residues. Germline V gene data show CDR1 as SGDLS and CDR2 as YYNGEE. The CDR3 DNA sequence: TGTGCCAGCAGCGTAGTCCCAACCCGTCGGACAGATACGCAGTATTTT. This codes for CASSVVPTRRTDTQYF.

The chain uses TRBV2 and TRBJ2-7, with D perhaps matching TRBD2 (8 bases). Near its end, the DNA agrees better with TRBJ2-5, so the J call may be wrong. The CDR3 sequence is 14 residues long. Germline assignment: CDR1 SNHLY and CDR2 FYNNEI. The CDR3, as DNA: TGTGCCAGCAGGGGACAGACTAGCGTAGAGACCCAGTACTTC. It translates to CASRGQTSVETQYF.

This clonotype was picked up one time. The CDR3: CASSLQLAPTDTQYF. The CDR3 DNA reads as TGTGCCAGCAGCTTACAACTAGCCCCCACAGATACGCAGTATTTT. The J gene is TRBJ2-3, the V gene TRBV4-2; D is perhaps TRBD2 (6 bases). The CDR3 extends over 15 amino acids. V lost 5 bases to trimming and J lost 2 bases, with 14 bases between them. Germline V lookup: CDR1 LGHNA, CDR2 YNFKEQ.

This clonotype has just a few counts. V usage is TRBV10-3 and J usage is TRBJ2-2; D is uncertain. CDR3 length: 14 residues. CDR1 is ENHRY, CDR2 SYGVKD, per germline. Trimming removed 8 bases at V and 4 bases at J, with 14 bases between. The CDR3 protein is CAICGRPTTGELFF. As DNA, the CDR3 is TGTGCCATCTGTGGGCGGCCGACCACCGGGGAGCTGTTTTTT.

This chain uses TRBV11-2 with TRBJ2-7, with TRBD1 matching 7 bases. CDR1 and CDR2 from the germline V gene are SGHAT and FQNNGV. Losses at the gene ends were 5 bases for V and 3 bases for J; bases not matched to a gene: 4. The CDR3 runs to 13 residues. The CDR3 DNA reads TGTGCCAGCAGCACAAACAGGGGCTACGAGCAGTACTTC. Its translation: CASSTNRGYEQYF.

This clonotype was observed a few times. The chain joins TRBV10-3 to TRBJ1-1; weak D call: TRBD1 (5 bases). Germline assignment: CDR1 ENHRY and CDR2 SYGVKD. The CDR3 contains 13 residues. V lost 5 bases and J lost 1, with 8 bases in between. The CDR3 bases are TGTGCCATCAGTCAGGGAACGAACACTGAAGCTTTCTTT. This translates into CAISQGTNTEAFF.

This clonotype was seen more than once but under ten times. This chain joins TRBV5-1 and TRBJ2-4; 7 nucleotides line up with TRBD1. The germline V gene encodes CDR1 SGHRS and CDR2 YFSETQ. This CDR3 is 12 amino acids long. With V trimmed by 4 bases and J by 13 bases, 8 bases remained unmatched. CDR3 sequence (DNA): TGCGCCAGCAGCCAAGGACAGGACGAACAGTACTTC. Its translation is CASSQGQDEQYF.

The chain recombines TRBV5-1 with TRBJ2-1; D could derive from TRBD1 or TRBD2 (5 bases each). From germline, CDR1 is SGHRS and CDR2 YFSETQ. V lost 2 bases to trimming and J lost 8 bases, with 11 bases between them. The CDR3 covers 13 residues. DNA for the CDR3: TGCGCCAGCAGCTTCGGGGAACAGGATGAGCAGTTCTTC. Its protein is CASSFGEQDEQFF. Full variable domain (rest looked up from reference TRBV5-1 and TRBJ2-1): KAGVTQTPRYLIKTRGQQVTLSCSPISGHRSVSWYQQTPGQGLQFLFEYFSETQRNKGNFPGRFSGRQFSNSRSEMNVSTLELGDSALYLCASSFGEQDEQFFGPGTRLTVL.

This clonotype has more than one count but fewer than ten. The CDR3 protein is CASSQSERAGYGDTQYF. CDR3 coding DNA: TGTGCCAGCAGCCAGAGTGAGCGAGCGGGGTATGGAGATACGCAGTATTTT. The chain combines TRBV11-2 with TRBJ2-3, with 7 bases that match TRBD2. Germline-derived CDR1 and CDR2 are SGHAT and FQNNGV. V lost 5 bases, J lost 5 bases, and 16 bases stayed unmatched. CDR3 length: 17 amino acids.

The chain couples TRBV6-4 to TRBJ1-5; maybe TRBD1 (5 bases). Germline V gene lookup returns CDR1 MRHNA and CDR2 SNTAGT. There are 15 residues in the CDR3. Between the trimmed V and J ends, which lost 8 bases and 6 bases, there was a span of 20 bases. The CDR3 reads CASRGAQSPSQPQHF. CDR3 nucleotides: TGTGCCAGCCGCGGGGCACAGAGCCCCAGTCAGCCCCAGCATTTT.

The chain is built from TRBV3-1 and TRBJ1-1; TRBD1 matches 7 bases. Germline lookup yields CDR1 LGHDT and CDR2 YNNKEL (reference sequence). V dropped 6 bases and J dropped 0; count of bases not matched to a gene: 7. CDR3 length equals 15 residues. The CDR3 reads CASRGAGGLNTEAFF. The CDR3 region has the DNA TGTGCCAGCAGGGGGGCAGGGGGACTGAACACTGAAGCTTTCTTT.

This clonotype showed up just once. This chain links TRBV7-8 with TRBJ1-1, with D possibly matching TRBD1 (5 bases). The ends were cut back, 5 bases at V and 2 bases at J, with 12 bases in the middle. Germline V gene sequence: CDR1 SGHVS, CDR2 FQNEAQ. The CDR3 spans 14 residues. The CDR3 DNA reads TGTGCCAGCAGCCCGGGACCCTTTAACACTGAAGCTTTCTTT. It encodes CASSPGPFNTEAFF.

This chain uses TRBV6-5 with TRBJ2-1; 7 bases line up with TRBD2. The trim removed 0 bases at V and 13 bases at J, leaving 6 bases unmatched. Germline-derived CDR1 and CDR2 are MNHEY and SVGAGI. This CDR3 spans 13 amino acids. As DNA, the CDR3 is TGTGCCAGCAGTTACTCGGGGGGGGAGACCCAGTTCTTC. Encoded protein: CASSYSGGETQFF.

V and J are TRBV11-2 and TRBJ2-4; D is perhaps TRBD1 or TRBD2 (5 bases each). Matching the DNA end better, TRBJ2-7 makes the J call doubtful. Germline assignment: CDR1 SGHAT and CDR2 FQNNGV. There are 14 residues in the CDR3. For the CDR3, the DNA is TGTGCCAGCAGCTTTTCGAGGGGCTTCGACGAGCAGTACTTC. Encoded protein: CASSFSRGFDEQYF.

This clonotype was seen only a few times. The gene calls are TRBV9 and TRBJ2-2; D might be TRBD1 or TRBD2, each matching 5 bases. V was clipped by 4 bases and J by 3 bases, with 19 bases between them. The CDR3 extends over 17 amino acids. The germline CDR1 and CDR2 sequences are SGDLS and YYNGEE. The CDR3 sequence is CASSPANRGADTGELFF. The CDR3 DNA is TGTGCCAGCAGCCCCGCCAACCGGGGCGCGGACACCGGGGAGCTGTTTTTT.

The chain combines TRBV2 with TRBJ1-4; D gene ambiguous. Germline assignment: CDR1 SNHLY and CDR2 FYNNEI. Trimming stripped 6 bases from V and 5 bases from J, with 10 bases between. The CDR3 sequence is 13 residues long. The CDR3 sequence is CASRPDGNEKLFF. The CDR3 DNA is TGTGCCAGCAGACCCGACGGGAATGAAAAACTGTTTTTT.

The J gene is TRBJ2-1, the V gene TRBV5-1, with D hard to call. The CDR3 extends over 13 amino acids. Trimming left V 2 bases short and J 9 bases short, with 12 bases between. Germline CDR1 and CDR2: SGHRS and YFSETQ. The CDR3 spells CASSFGGIGEQFF. The CDR3 DNA sequence: TGCGCCAGCAGCTTCGGTGGGATTGGTGAGCAGTTCTTC.

This clonotype was counted only a few times. The gene calls are TRBV28 and TRBJ2-3, with 7 bases matching TRBD1. This CDR3 has 16 residues. V was pared by 5 bases and J by 2 bases, with 10 bases of the junction left unmatched. Looked up from germline, CDR1 is MDHEN and CDR2 is SYDVKM. DNA for the CDR3: TGTGCCAGCAGTACCGACAGGGACCGCCTCACAGATACGCAGTATTTT. Amino acid sequence: CASSTDRDRLTDTQYF.

As regards this clonotype: A much more abundant neighbour one base away suggests this may be a read error. This sequence joins TRBV5-1 and TRBJ2-2, with 8 nucleotides matching TRBD2. The CDR3 is made up of 17 amino acids. Looked up from germline, CDR1 is SGHRS and CDR2 is YFSETQ. CDR3 in amino acids: CASSLAKTGGNTGERFF. The CDR3 nucleotides are TGCGCCAGCAGCTTGGCCAAGACGGGGGGGAACACCGGGGAGCGGTTTTTT.

This rearrangement joins TRBV5-6 to TRBJ2-6; D call uncertain. CDR3 size: 15 residues. In germline, CDR1 is SGHDT, CDR2 YYEEEE. Trimming removed 0 bases from V and 2 bases from J, with 6 bases in between. The CDR3 DNA is TGTGCCAGCAGCTTGGGGGCGACTGGGGCCAACGTCCTGACTTTC. This gives the protein CASSLGATGANVLTF.

CDR3 DNA sequence: TGTGCCAGCAGCGCAGAGACTAACTATGGCTACACCTTC. This encodes CASSAETNYGYTF. The rearrangement joins TRBV9 to TRBJ1-2; D gene ambiguous. The germline V gene has CDR1 SGDLS and CDR2 YYNGEE. Trimming stripped 3 bases from V and 0 bases from J, with 6 bases between. CDR3 length: 13 amino acids.

The J gene is TRBJ2-1, the V gene TRBV7-9; 9 bases line up with TRBD1. V shed 0 bases, J shed 8 bases, and the junction held 11 bases outside the gene matches. The germline gives CDR1 SEHNR, CDR2 FQNEAQ (reference sequence). This CDR3 has 17 amino acids. CDR3 sequence: CASSLASDRGVLDEQFF. The CDR3 DNA follows: TGTGCCAGCAGCTTAGCGTCGGACAGGGGTGTTTTGGATGAGCAGTTCTTC.

The CDR3 region is CASSLQGDGELFF. For the CDR3, the DNA is TGTGCCAGCAGCTTACAGGGAGACGGGGAGCTGTTTTTT. The V gene is TRBV5-6, the J gene TRBJ2-2, with D tentatively TRBD1 (6 bases). This CDR3 comprises 13 residues. The V end was cut by 2 bases, the J end by 7 bases, with 9 bases between. Germline V gene data show CDR1 as SGHDT and CDR2 as YYEEEE.

This clonotype was counted a few times. V and J are TRBV6-5 and TRBJ2-7, with D uncertain. CDR1 MNHEY and CDR2 SVGAGI come from the germline V gene. With 6 bases removed from V and 2 bases from J, the gap between germline ends came to 14 bases. There are 14 residues in the CDR3. DNA of the CDR3: TGTGCCAGCAGACCATTTGACGTTCCCTACGAGCAGTACTTC. Translation: CASRPFDVPYEQYF.

This clonotype occurred a few times. The J gene is TRBJ2-1, the V gene TRBV6-6; tentative D call: TRBD1 (5 bases). The CDR3 consists of 16 residues. Germline CDR1 and CDR2: MNHNY and SVGAGI (reference sequence). Trimming cost V 0 bases and J 0 bases, with 9 bases left between them. The CDR3 nucleotides read TGTGCCAGCAGTTACTCCCCAGGGTTCTCCTACAATGAGCAGTTCTTC. Its protein is CASSYSPGFSYNEQFF.

This clonotype has a handful of counts. The V gene is TRBV3-1, the J gene TRBJ2-7, with 8 bases identical to TRBD2. V shed 2 bases, J shed 1 base, and the junction held 4 bases outside the gene matches. This CDR3 comprises 15 residues. Germline loops: CDR1 LGHDT, CDR2 YNNKEL (reference sequence). The chain's CDR3 is CASSQSGGLSYEQYF. CDR3 sequence (DNA): TGTGCCAGCAGCCAAAGCGGGGGCTTATCCTACGAGCAGTACTTC.